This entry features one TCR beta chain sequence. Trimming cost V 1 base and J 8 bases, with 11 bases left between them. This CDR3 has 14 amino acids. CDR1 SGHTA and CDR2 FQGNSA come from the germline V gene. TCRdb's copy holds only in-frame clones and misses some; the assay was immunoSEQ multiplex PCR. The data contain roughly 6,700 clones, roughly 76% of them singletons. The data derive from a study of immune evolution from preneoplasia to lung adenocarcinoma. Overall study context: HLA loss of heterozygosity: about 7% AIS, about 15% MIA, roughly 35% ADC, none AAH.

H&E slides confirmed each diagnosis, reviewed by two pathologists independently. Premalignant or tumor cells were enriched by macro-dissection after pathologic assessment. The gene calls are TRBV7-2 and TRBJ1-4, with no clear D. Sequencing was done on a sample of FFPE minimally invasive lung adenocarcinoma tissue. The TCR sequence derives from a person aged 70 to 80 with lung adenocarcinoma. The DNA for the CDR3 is TGTGCCAGCAGCTTAGTCTACGCGGGAGAAAAACTGTTTTTT. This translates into CASSLVYAGEKLFF.